The 27 T cell receptor beta chains below come from one sample, sequenced in a study of blood T cells in healthy people across ages. The use of a sample-barcoded 5' primer and a J-beta primer mix characterized a second PCR of about 7 to 12 cycles. TCRdb reprocessed the 5' RACE reads with MiXCR, giving one entry per CDR3 protein. The sample records 1.8 million or so distinct CDR3 sequences, roughly 43% being singletons. Source material: blood. The receptors come from a human donor in good health.

The chain joins TRBV5-6 to TRBJ2-1; 9 nucleotides agree with TRBD1. Germline V gene lookup returns CDR1 SGHDT and CDR2 YYEEEE. The CDR3 sequence is 15 residues long. The trim removed 3 bases at V and 10 bases at J, leaving 11 bases unmatched. The CDR3 loop is CASSWLSPTGGEQFF. DNA for the CDR3: TGTGCCAGCAGCTGGCTGAGCCCTACAGGGGGCGAGCAGTTCTTC.

This clonotype was counted many times. The chain carries TRBV20-1 and TRBJ2-1, with D perhaps given as TRBD1 or TRBD2 (7 bases each). Looked up from germline, CDR1 is DFQATT and CDR2 is SNEGSKA (reference sequence). Trimming removed 0 bases from V and 8 bases from J, with 26 bases in between. CDR3 length equals 18 residues. This CDR3 reads CSARDLRGKGRGTDEQFF. DNA of the CDR3: TGCAGTGCTAGAGATCTGCGGGGGAAGGGCAGGGGGACGGATGAGCAGTTCTTC.

The chain links TRBV11-2 to TRBJ2-3; no clear D gene. CDR1 and CDR2 (germline): SGHAT, FQNNGV. The CDR3 is made up of 14 amino acids. V gave up 1 base and J gave up 3 bases, with 8 bases separating them. The chain's CDR3 is CASSLVYQTDTQYF. The DNA for the CDR3 is TGTGCCAGCAGCTTAGTGTACCAAACAGATACGCAGTATTTT.

The chain has TRBV7-6 and TRBJ1-6; D is undetermined. The CDR3 is 14 amino acids. The germline V gene has CDR1 SGHVS and CDR2 FNYEAQ. V lost 2 bases and J 7 bases, leaving 9 bases between the germline ends. CDR3 amino acids: CASSLNVWNSPLHF. DNA of the CDR3: TGTGCCAGCAGCTTAAACGTTTGGAATTCACCCCTCCACTTT.

The chain carries TRBV9 and TRBJ2-2; D is unresolved. CDR3 size: 14 residues. Trimming left V 0 bases short and J 5 bases short, with 8 bases between. Germline lookup yields CDR1 SGDLS and CDR2 YYNGEE. CDR3 sequence reads: CASSVVGTTGELFF. The CDR3 DNA follows: TGTGCCAGCAGCGTAGTTGGAACGACCGGGGAGCTGTTTTTT.

V gene TRBV4-2 combines with J gene TRBJ2-7; tentative D call: TRBD2 (5 bases). Per germline, CDR1 LGHNA and CDR2 YNFKEQ. V lost 2 bases to trimming and J lost 3 bases, with 11 bases between them. This CDR3 comprises 14 residues. In DNA, the CDR3 is TGTGCCAGCAGCCAATCACTAGACCACTACGAGCAGTACTTC. It encodes CASSQSLDHYEQYF.

The CDR3 protein is CAISDFGGEETQYF. The DNA of the CDR3 is TGTGCCATCAGTGATTTTGGGGGAGAAGAGACCCAGTACTTC. The chain couples TRBV10-3 to TRBJ2-5, with D possibly being TRBD1 or TRBD2 (5 bases each). The CDR3 is made up of 14 amino acids. The germline V gene encodes CDR1 ENHRY and CDR2 SYGVKD. With 3 bases removed from V and 3 bases from J, the gap between germline ends came to 11 bases.

The rearrangement links TRBV11-3 to TRBJ2-5; the D is unclear. V lost 5 bases and J 2 bases, leaving 15 bases between the germline ends. Germline V gene lookup returns CDR1 SGHNT and CDR2 YENEEA. The length of the CDR3 is 15 residues. The CDR3 sequence: CASSPTSASQETQYF. The CDR3 DNA reads TGTGCCAGCAGCCCAACTTCGGCTAGTCAAGAGACCCAGTACTTC.

A few counts support this clonotype. This chain links TRBV25-1 with TRBJ2-5, with D possibly being TRBD1 or TRBD2 (5 bases each). CDR1 and CDR2 (germline): MGHDK, SYGVNS. This CDR3 is built from 13 residues. V was cut by 7 bases and J by 5 bases, with 14 bases left in between. CDR3 nucleotide sequence: TGTGCCAGCAAGGGACGACCAGCGGAGACCCAGTACTTC. This codes for CASKGRPAETQYF.

This clonotype was observed a handful of times. V is TRBV6-6 and J is TRBJ2-7; no clear D. Per the germline V gene, CDR1 is MNHNY and CDR2 is SVGAGI (reference sequence). This CDR3 region has 13 residues. Trimming pared 5 bases from V and 6 bases from J, leaving 14 bases between. DNA for the CDR3: TGTGCCAGCAGTGTAGACACGCCGTTCGAGCAGTACTTC. It codes for CASSVDTPFEQYF.

The J gene is TRBJ2-6, the V gene TRBV5-1, with D hard to call. CDR1 and CDR2 (germline): SGHRS, YFSETQ. The CDR3 sequence is 15 residues long. Trimming took off 2 bases at V and 2 bases at J, with 8 bases between the two ends. CDR3 sequence: CASSFYIAGANVLTF. The CDR3 DNA is TGCGCCAGCAGCTTCTACATAGCTGGGGCCAACGTCCTGACTTTC.

The genes are TRBV5-1 and TRBJ1-6; 7 bases fit TRBD1. With 3 bases clipped from V and 5 bases from J, the junction kept 8 bases outside the gene matches. The CDR3 length is 16 residues. From germline, CDR1 is SGHRS and CDR2 YFSETQ. CDR3 amino acids: CASSSGTARNNSPLHF. CDR3 bases: TGCGCCAGCAGCTCCGGGACAGCAAGAAATAATTCACCCCTCCACTTT.

CDR3 amino acids: CAIRERGNTEAFF. CDR3 DNA sequence: TGTGCCATCAGGGAAAGGGGGAACACTGAAGCTTTCTTT. J is TRBJ1-1 and V is TRBV10-3; possible D gene TRBD1, 5 bases. The CDR3 has 13 residues. V was cut by 6 bases and J by 1 base, with 9 bases left in between. Germline V gives CDR1 ENHRY, CDR2 SYGVKD.

Note on this clonotype: This sequence may be a read error, since a much larger clone differs from it by one base. The chain has TRBV7-2 and TRBJ2-3; 8 nucleotides match TRBD2. CDR1 is SGHTA and CDR2 is FQGNSA in the germline V gene. This CDR3 has 14 residues. In DNA, the CDR3 is TGTGCCAACAGCCCGTCGGGGGGGCCGAATACGCAGTATTTT. Amino acids: CANSPSGGPNTQYF.

The chain links TRBV4-2 to TRBJ2-7, with a tentative D call TRBD2 (5 bases). Trimming left V 2 bases short and J 0 bases short, with 17 bases between. The CDR3 totals 17 residues. Germline V lookup: CDR1 LGHNA, CDR2 YNFKEQ. Here the CDR3 DNA reads TGTGCCAGCAGCCAAACTGCGGGTACCCGCTTCTCCTACGAGCAGTACTTC. Encoded protein: CASSQTAGTRFSYEQYF.

This chain connects TRBV12-3 or TRBV12-4 to TRBJ2-5, with 15 positions matching TRBD2. This CDR3 region has 19 residues. After removal of 5 bases from V and 7 bases from J, the junction contained 17 bases not matched to a gene. DNA of the CDR3: TGTGCCAGCAGTACCCGGACTAGCGGGGGGGGGACGCCATTTTTGACCCAGTACTTC. Protein product: CASSTRTSGGGTPFLTQYF.

The V call is TRBV10-3, the J call TRBJ1-1; 7 bases line up with TRBD1. The CDR3 totals 13 residues. Germline values: CDR1 ENHRY, CDR2 SYGVKD. V lost 8 bases, J lost 7 bases, and 10 bases stayed unmatched. DNA of the CDR3: TGTGCCATCTCGCCCCGGGACAGATATGAAGCTTTCTTT. This sequence encodes CAISPRDRYEAFF.

The chain carries TRBV11-2 and TRBJ2-3; no clear D. Looked up from germline, CDR1 is SGHAT and CDR2 is FQNNGV. The germline V and J ends were trimmed by 5 bases and 11 bases, with 17 bases remaining between them. This CDR3 comprises 13 residues. CDR3 amino acids: CASSRLGSLQQYF. CDR3 DNA: TGTGCCAGCAGCCGCCTCGGCTCCCTACAGCAGTATTTT. The entire variable domain, with the rest obtained from reference TRBV11-2 and TRBJ2-3, is as follows: EAGVAQSPRYKIIEKRQSVAFWCNPISGHATLYWYQQILGQGPKLLIQFQNNGVVDDSQLPKDRFSAERLKGVDSTLKIQPAKLEDSAVYLCASSRLGSLQQYFGPGTRLTVL.

The chain recombines TRBV20-1 with TRBJ2-1; the match to TRBD2 covers 11 bases. Per germline, CDR1 DFQATT and CDR2 SNEGSKA (reference sequence). V was pared by 2 bases and J by 1 base, with 7 bases of the junction left unmatched. This CDR3 region has 17 residues. This CDR3 reads CSARHWTSGRSYNEQFF. CDR3 DNA: TGCAGTGCTAGACATTGGACTAGCGGGCGGTCCTACAATGAGCAGTTCTTC.

The rearrangement joins TRBV7-2 to TRBJ2-2, with 8 bases aligning to TRBD1. CDR1 SGHTA and CDR2 FQGNSA come from the germline V gene. V was clipped by 5 bases and J by 4 bases; unmatched bases: 3. CDR3 length: 14 amino acids. CDR3 bases: TGTGCCAGCAGCCGGACAGGGTCCACCGGGGAGCTGTTTTTT. It yields the protein CASSRTGSTGELFF.

This chain joins TRBV11-3 and TRBJ2-3, with D possibly TRBD2 on 6 matching bases. Germline V gene sequence: CDR1 SGHNT, CDR2 YENEEA. This CDR3 comprises 16 residues. Trimming left V 5 bases short and J 2 bases short, with 17 bases between. The CDR3 bases are TGTGCCAGCAGCAAGCGTCGGGACTCCTTCACAGATACGCAGTATTTT. It specifies CASSKRRDSFTDTQYF.

This clonotype was observed a few times. The chain recombines TRBV9 with TRBJ2-6; D remains unclear. CDR1 is SGDLS and CDR2 is YYNGEE in the germline V gene. This CDR3 has 16 residues. Deletions cut 0 bases from V and 0 bases from J, with 7 bases between. The chain's CDR3 is CASSVARASGANVLTF. CDR3 nucleotides: TGTGCCAGCAGCGTAGCTAGGGCCTCTGGGGCCAACGTCCTGACTTTC.

This chain connects TRBV15 to TRBJ2-1, with D possibly called TRBD1 or TRBD2 (6 bases each). Germline CDR1 reads LNHNV; CDR2 reads YYDKDF (reference sequence). There are 11 residues in the CDR3. V was clipped by 7 bases and J by 8 bases, with 9 bases between them. Here the CDR3 DNA reads TGTGCCACCAAAGGGGGGTATGAGCAGTTCTTC. Amino acids: CATKGGYEQFF.

In the case of this clonotype: One end of the junction fails to match germline, which may point to a read error. The genes are TRBV7-2 and TRBJ2-1, with TRBD1 matching 7 bases. Germline CDR1 reads SGHTA; CDR2 reads FQGNSA. The CDR3 consists of 15 residues. The CDR3 sequence is CASSLATGEYSEQFF. CDR3 bases: TGTGCCAGCAGCTTAGCAACAGGGGAGTACAGTGAGCAGTTCTTC.

J is TRBJ1-4 and V is TRBV10-3; no firm D call. Germline CDR1 is ENHRY and CDR2 is SYGVKD. V was trimmed by 1 base and J by 2 bases, leaving 11 bases between them. The CDR3 is 16 amino acids. The CDR3 loop reads CAISEFRGSTNEKLFF. Here the CDR3 DNA reads TGTGCCATCAGTGAGTTCCGGGGATCGACTAATGAAAAACTGTTTTTT.

The chain employs TRBV3-1 and TRBJ2-4; maybe TRBD2 (5 bases). The CDR3 spans 15 residues. Trimming took off 3 bases at V and 7 bases at J, with 16 bases between the two ends. Germline V gene lookup returns CDR1 LGHDT and CDR2 YNNKEL (reference sequence). This CDR3 is CASSQTTMGKNIQYF. The DNA of the CDR3 is TGTGCCAGCAGCCAGACTACCATGGGAAAGAACATTCAGTACTTC.

The chain links TRBV4-2 to TRBJ1-2; no reliable D call. The CDR3 contains 14 residues. Trimming took off 0 bases at V and 0 bases at J, with 5 bases between the two ends. CDR1 and CDR2 (germline): LGHNA, YNFKEQ. As DNA, the CDR3 is TGTGCCAGCAGCCAAGACCCAACTAACTATGGCTACACCTTC. Protein sequence: CASSQDPTNYGYTF.